A single sample is the source of the 26 T cell receptor beta chains below, sequenced in a study of blood T cell repertoires in COVID-19. Sequenced by immunoSEQ multiplex PCR; TCRdb stores in-frame clones only, minus some. The sample consists of roughly 260,000 clones, around 82% of them appearing once. Sequenced input: PBMCs or T cells enriched from blood (not recorded which). Receptor source: a woman between 35 and 50 years old who had been exposed to COVID-19.

V and J are TRBV10-3 and TRBJ2-7; D remains ambiguous. The CDR3 contains 14 residues. Germline-derived CDR1 and CDR2 are ENHRY and SYGVKD. With 0 bases removed from V and 4 bases from J, the gap between germline ends came to 10 bases. This CDR3 reads CAISESLQRYEQYF. The CDR3 DNA reads as TGTGCCATCAGTGAGTCCCTCCAGAGGTACGAGCAGTACTTC.

V usage is TRBV28 and J usage is TRBJ1-1; TRBD1 aligns across 7 bases. V lost 3 bases, J lost 1 base, and 14 bases stayed unmatched. The germline V gene has CDR1 MDHEN and CDR2 SYDVKM. The length of the CDR3 is 18 residues. The CDR3 sequence is CASSLVRHRQGGNTEAFF. In DNA form, the CDR3 reads TGTGCCAGCAGTTTGGTACGCCATAGACAGGGAGGGAACACTGAAGCTTTCTTT.

This clone came up once. The gene calls are TRBV21-1 and TRBJ2-5; TRBD2 reflects the table's D call only, with no check against the DNA. TRBV21-1 is described as a pseudogene. The CDR3 sequence is 20 residues long. CDR3 sequence: CASSKIERVTSGAYQETQYF. The CDR3 DNA follows: TGTGCCAGCAGCAAAATCGAGCGAGTTACTAGCGGGGCGTACCAAGAGACCCAGTACTTC.

V and J are TRBV6-1 and TRBJ1-1, with unresolved D. This CDR3 has 15 residues. Trimming pared 2 bases from V and 1 base from J, leaving 11 bases between. The germline CDR1 and CDR2 sequences are MNHNS and SASEGT. In DNA form, the CDR3 reads TGTGCCAGCAGTGAATTCTCAGTGTCGAACACTGAAGCTTTCTTT. This translates into CASSEFSVSNTEAFF.

A single count supports this clone. This chain links TRBV28 with TRBJ1-4; D perhaps matches TRBD1 (5 bases). The germline V and J ends were trimmed by 5 bases and 8 bases, with 21 bases remaining between them. The germline V gene has CDR1 MDHEN and CDR2 SYDVKM. There are 16 residues in the CDR3. This CDR3 is CASSPGVGPPWEKLFF. The CDR3 DNA sequence: TGTGCCAGCAGTCCTGGAGTGGGGCCTCCTTGGGAAAAACTGTTTTTT.

The chain employs TRBV24-1 and TRBJ2-7, with 13 positions matching TRBD2. The CDR3 runs 15 residues. Germline V gene sequence: CDR1 KGHDR, CDR2 SFDVKD. With V trimmed by 5 bases and J by 2 bases, 2 bases remained unmatched. The CDR3 region is CATSGLAGGPYEQYF. The CDR3 region has the DNA TGTGCCACCAGTGGACTAGCGGGGGGCCCCTACGAGCAGTACTTC.

V is TRBV5-4 and J is TRBJ2-4; possible D gene TRBD1, 5 bases. Germline V gives CDR1 SGHNT, CDR2 YYREEE (reference sequence). The CDR3 runs 15 residues. Trimming took off 4 bases at V and 1 base at J, with 12 bases between the two ends. CDR3 in DNA: TGTGCCAGCAGCGTGAGACAGCCTGCCAAAAACATTCAGTACTTC. Its translation: CASSVRQPAKNIQYF.

The rearrangement uses TRBV1 and TRBJ2-3; the table names TRBD2, a call not compared with the DNA. TRBV1 is described as a pseudogene. This CDR3 has 17 amino acids. The CDR3: CTSSQERGGPRTDTQYF. Here the CDR3 DNA reads TGCACCAGCAGCCAAGAAAGGGGGGGCCCGCGCACAGATACGCAGTATTTT.

This chain links TRBV19 with TRBJ2-7, with TRBD1 identical over 8 bases. The germline gives CDR1 LNHDA, CDR2 SQIVND (reference sequence). The CDR3 consists of 14 residues. Trimming removed 5 bases from V and 0 bases from J; junction bases left unmatched: 3. CDR3 loop: CASSSGTGSYEQYF. The CDR3 DNA reads as TGTGCCAGTAGTTCCGGGACAGGCTCCTACGAGCAGTACTTC.

This clone was recorded only once. Other DNA sequences of this sample code for an identical CDR3. The chain carries TRBV29-1 and TRBJ1-1; D is unclear. Germline lookup yields CDR1 SQVTM and CDR2 ANQGSEA. V lost 5 bases to trimming and J lost 0 bases, with 4 bases between them. The CDR3 is 11 residues long. CDR3 residues: CSVRVNTEAFF. CDR3 DNA: TGCAGCGTTCGGGTGAACACTGAAGCTTTCTTT.

This sequence joins TRBV27 and TRBJ1-1; D is perhaps TRBD1 (6 bases). V lost 2 bases and J lost 1, with 11 bases in between. The CDR3 is made up of 15 amino acids. CDR1 and CDR2 (germline): MNHEY, SMNVEV (reference sequence). Here the CDR3 DNA reads TGTGCCAGCAGTTTAGGGGCAGGGGCGAACACTGAAGCTTTCTTT. Protein product: CASSLGAGANTEAFF.

The rearrangement uses TRBV4-2 and TRBJ2-5, with TRBD2 identical over 8 bases. Germline V gives CDR1 LGHNA, CDR2 YNFKEQ. The V segment lost 5 bases and the J segment 5 bases; nucleotides outside the gene matches: 7. The CDR3 consists of 14 residues. The CDR3 sequence is CASSWGLGGETQYF. The DNA of the CDR3 is TGTGCCAGCAGCTGGGGACTAGGGGGGGAGACCCAGTACTTC.

In nucleotides, the CDR3 is TGTGCCTCGGGGACAGCCGATTCACCCCTCCACTTT. Translating gives CASGTADSPLHF. V usage is TRBV30 and J usage is TRBJ1-6; 7 bases fit TRBD1. Germline CDR1 GTSNPN, CDR2 SVGIG (reference sequence). The CDR3 is 12 residues long. V gave up 7 bases and J gave up 8 bases; unmatched junction bases: 5.

The table lists this clone with a count of one. The V gene is TRBV6-6, the J gene TRBJ1-2; D is perhaps TRBD1 (6 bases). The CDR3 sequence is 13 residues long. Germline assignment: CDR1 MNHNY and CDR2 SVGAGI (reference sequence). The ends were cut back, 7 bases at V and 5 bases at J, with 14 bases in the middle. CDR3 loop: CASTRTEDYGYTF. In DNA, the CDR3 is TGTGCCAGCACTAGGACAGAAGATTATGGCTACACCTTC.

This chain connects TRBV7-3 to TRBJ2-1; 12 bases are shared with TRBD2. The CDR3 runs 15 residues. Trimming took 5 bases from V and 5 from J; bases not matched to a gene: 4. Germline values: CDR1 SGHTA, CDR2 FQGTGA. The CDR3 loop reads CASSLAGGRDNEQFF. The CDR3 region has the DNA TGTGCCAGCAGCCTAGCGGGGGGGCGAGACAATGAGCAGTTCTTC.

The sample holds a few counts of this clone. The rearrangement uses TRBV29-1 and TRBJ1-3; 8 nucleotides match TRBD1. The CDR3 sequence is 14 residues long. The J segment lost 2 bases and the V segment lost 6 bases, leaving 6 bases of the junction unmatched. CDR1 is SQVTM and CDR2 is ANQGSEA in the germline V gene. The chain's CDR3 is CSVAPQGAGNTIYF. The CDR3 DNA follows: TGCAGCGTGGCCCCACAGGGGGCTGGAAACACCATATATTTT.

The J gene is TRBJ1-4, the V gene TRBV15; 12 bases align to TRBD1. V dropped 1 base and J dropped 7; count of bases not matched to a gene: 4. CDR1 is LNHNV and CDR2 is YYDKDF in the germline V gene (reference sequence). The CDR3 runs 16 residues. The CDR3 region is CATSRGKGQGAEKLFF. DNA for the CDR3: TGTGCCACCAGCAGAGGGAAGGGACAGGGGGCTGAAAAACTGTTTTTT.

The chain joins TRBV4-2 to TRBJ2-3, with TRBD2 identical over 12 bases. CDR3 size: 16 residues. V dropped 4 bases and J dropped 1; count of bases not matched to a gene: 3. Germline CDR1 and CDR2: LGHNA and YNFKEQ. The CDR3 coding sequence is TGTGCCAGCAGCCCGCGGACTAGCGGGGGCACAGATACGCAGTATTTT. Its protein is CASSPRTSGGTDTQYF.

The chain has TRBV2 and TRBJ2-4; tentative D call: TRBD2 (6 bases). Germline CDR1 and CDR2: SNHLY and FYNNEI. The CDR3 runs to 17 residues. Trimming cost V 3 bases and J 0 bases, with 15 bases left between them. CDR3 coding DNA: TGTGCCAGCAGTGACCCAAGGGACTTACTAGCCAAAAACATTCAGTACTTC. It codes for CASSDPRDLLAKNIQYF.

The chain employs TRBV29-1 and TRBJ2-3, with D unclear. Germline V gene data show CDR1 as SQVTM and CDR2 as ANQGSEA. With 2 bases removed from V and 1 base from J, the gap between germline ends came to 7 bases. The CDR3 totals 13 residues. This CDR3 is CSVEYSRTDTQYF. CDR3 sequence (DNA): TGCAGCGTTGAATATTCCCGCACAGATACGCAGTATTTT.

The V and J genes are TRBV18 and TRBJ1-4; 8 bases are shared with TRBD1. Trimming cost V 0 bases and J 8 bases; bases outside gene matches: 8. Per germline, CDR1 KGHSH and CDR2 LQKENI. This CDR3 comprises 16 residues. The CDR3 nucleotides are TGTGCCAGCTCACCACCAGGGACAGGAGTAGGGGAAAAACTGTTTTTT. As protein: CASSPPGTGVGEKLFF.

The rearrangement joins TRBV7-9 to TRBJ2-7, with 7 bases matching TRBD1. V dropped 5 bases and J dropped 6; count of bases not matched to a gene: 4. This CDR3 has 12 residues. Per germline, CDR1 SEHNR and CDR2 FQNEAQ (reference sequence). The CDR3 DNA reads as TGTGCCAGCAGCCCTACAGGGGTCGAGCAGTACTTC. Its protein is CASSPTGVEQYF.

The chain has TRBV6-5 and TRBJ2-3; 10 bases are shared with TRBD1. Germline V gene sequence: CDR1 MNHEY, CDR2 SVGAGI. Trimming cost V 7 bases and J 15 bases; bases outside gene matches: 13. The CDR3 totals 13 residues. CDR3 nucleotide sequence: TGTGCCAGCAACCAACCGGTCGGGACAGGGGTCTATTTT. Protein: CASNQPVGTGVYF.

The rearrangement joins TRBV7-9 to TRBJ1-6; the D gene is possibly TRBD1 (5 bases). Germline V gene sequence: CDR1 SEHNR, CDR2 FQNEAQ (reference sequence). CDR3 length: 14 residues. With 3 bases removed from V and 10 bases from J, the gap between germline ends came to 13 bases. DNA for the CDR3: TGTGCCAGCAGCTTCCAGGGCCAGTGGTCACCCCTCCACTTT. Protein: CASSFQGQWSPLHF.

The rearrangement uses TRBV2 and TRBJ1-5, with D tentatively TRBD1 (5 bases). Germline assignment: CDR1 SNHLY and CDR2 FYNNEI. V was clipped by 6 bases and J by 4 bases, with 16 bases between them. The CDR3 consists of 15 residues. The CDR3 here is CASRRSTTENQPQHF. CDR3 nucleotides: TGTGCCAGCAGGCGGAGCACGACAGAAAATCAGCCCCAGCATTTT.

This sequence joins TRBV6-4 and TRBJ1-5, with D unclear. The CDR3 contains 15 residues. Per the germline V gene, CDR1 is MRHNA and CDR2 is SNTAGT. Deletions cut 2 bases from V and 5 bases from J, with 13 bases between. CDR3 loop: CASSDATKQDQPQHF. The CDR3 nucleotides read TGTGCCAGCAGTGACGCGACAAAGCAAGATCAGCCCCAGCATTTT.